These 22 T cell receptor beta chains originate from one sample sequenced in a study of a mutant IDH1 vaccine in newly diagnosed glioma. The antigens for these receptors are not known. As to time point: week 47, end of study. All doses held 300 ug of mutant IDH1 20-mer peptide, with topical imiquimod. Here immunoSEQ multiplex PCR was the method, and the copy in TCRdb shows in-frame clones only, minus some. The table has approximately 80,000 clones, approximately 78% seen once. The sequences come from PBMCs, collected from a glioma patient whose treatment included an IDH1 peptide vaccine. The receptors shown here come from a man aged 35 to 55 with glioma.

Here the CDR3 DNA reads TGTGCCAGCAGCTTAGCGCACCCGATTAATGAAAAACTGTTTTTT. Translated, it gives CASSLAHPINEKLFF. V usage is TRBV7-2 and J usage is TRBJ1-4; D call uncertain. This CDR3 has 15 residues. In germline, CDR1 is SGHTA, CDR2 FQGNSA. Trimming removed 0 bases at V and 4 bases at J, with 9 bases between. The full variable domain, in which reference TRBV7-2 and TRBJ1-4 provide the parts outside the CDR3, is GAGVSQSPSNKVTEKGKDVELRCDPISGHTALYWYRQSLGQGLEFLIYFQGNSAPDKSGLPSDRFSAERTGGSVSTLTIQRTQQEDSAVYLCASSLAHPINEKLFFGSGTQLSVL.

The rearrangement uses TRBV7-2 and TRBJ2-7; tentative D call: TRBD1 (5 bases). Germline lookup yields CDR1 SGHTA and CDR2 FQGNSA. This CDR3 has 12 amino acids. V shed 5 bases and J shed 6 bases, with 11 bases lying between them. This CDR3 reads CASSLPRGEQYF. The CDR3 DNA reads TGTGCCAGCAGCCTTCCAAGGGGCGAGCAGTACTTC.

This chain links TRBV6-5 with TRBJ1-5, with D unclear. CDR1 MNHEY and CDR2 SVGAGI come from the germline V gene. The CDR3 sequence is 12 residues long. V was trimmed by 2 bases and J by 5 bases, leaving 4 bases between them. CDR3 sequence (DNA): TGTGCCAGCAGTTACAGGGATCAGCCCCAGCATTTT. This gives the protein CASSYRDQPQHF.

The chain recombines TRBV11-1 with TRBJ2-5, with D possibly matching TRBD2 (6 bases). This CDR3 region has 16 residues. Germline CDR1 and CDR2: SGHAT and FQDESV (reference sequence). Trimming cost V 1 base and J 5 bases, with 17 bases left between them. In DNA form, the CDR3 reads TGTGCCAGCAGCTTAGAGAGCTCGGGAGTCGGGGAGACCCAGTACTTC. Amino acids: CASSLESSGVGETQYF.

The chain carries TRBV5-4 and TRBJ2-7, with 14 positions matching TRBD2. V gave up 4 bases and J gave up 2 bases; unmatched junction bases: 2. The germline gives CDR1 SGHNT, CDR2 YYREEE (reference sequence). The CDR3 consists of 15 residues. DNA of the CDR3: TGTGCCAGCAGCCCGGGACTAGCGGGAGCCTACGAGCAGTACTTC. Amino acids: CASSPGLAGAYEQYF.

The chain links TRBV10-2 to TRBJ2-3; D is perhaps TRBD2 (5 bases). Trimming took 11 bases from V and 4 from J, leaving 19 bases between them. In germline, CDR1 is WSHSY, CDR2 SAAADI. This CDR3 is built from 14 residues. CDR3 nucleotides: TGCGCCGTTTCCAAGCGGTACGACCCAGATACGCAGTATTTT. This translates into CAVSKRYDPDTQYF.

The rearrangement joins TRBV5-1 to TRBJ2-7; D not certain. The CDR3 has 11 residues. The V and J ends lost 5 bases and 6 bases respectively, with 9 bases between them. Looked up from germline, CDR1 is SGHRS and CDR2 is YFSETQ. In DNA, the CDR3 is TGCGCCAGCAGGGAAGGATCCGAGCAGTACTTC. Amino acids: CASREGSEQYF. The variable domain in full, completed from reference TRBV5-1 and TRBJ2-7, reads KAGVTQTPRYLIKTRGQQVTLSCSPISGHRSVSWYQQTPGQGLQFLFEYFSETQRNKGNFPGRFSGRQFSNSRSEMNVSTLELGDSALYLCASREGSEQYFGPGTRLTVT.

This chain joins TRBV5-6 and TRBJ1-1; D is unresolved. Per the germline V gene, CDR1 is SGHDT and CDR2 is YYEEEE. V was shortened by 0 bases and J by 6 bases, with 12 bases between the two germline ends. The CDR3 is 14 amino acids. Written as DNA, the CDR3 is TGTGCCAGCAGCTTGGTTGGGGTTGGGGCTGAAGCTTTCTTT. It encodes CASSLVGVGAEAFF.

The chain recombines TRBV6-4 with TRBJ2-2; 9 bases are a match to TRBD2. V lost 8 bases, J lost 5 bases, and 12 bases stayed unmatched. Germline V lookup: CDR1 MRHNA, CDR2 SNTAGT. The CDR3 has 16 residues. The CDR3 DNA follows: TGTGCCAGCCGCGGGGGGGCCAATACCGCGACCGGGGAGCTGTTTTTT. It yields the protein CASRGGANTATGELFF.

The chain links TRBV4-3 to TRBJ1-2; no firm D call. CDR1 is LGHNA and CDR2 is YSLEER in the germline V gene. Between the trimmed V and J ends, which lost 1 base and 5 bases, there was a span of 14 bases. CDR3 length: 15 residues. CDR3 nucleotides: TGCGCCAGCAGCCAAGTCCAGAACGGACCTTATGGCTACACCTTC. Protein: CASSQVQNGPYGYTF.

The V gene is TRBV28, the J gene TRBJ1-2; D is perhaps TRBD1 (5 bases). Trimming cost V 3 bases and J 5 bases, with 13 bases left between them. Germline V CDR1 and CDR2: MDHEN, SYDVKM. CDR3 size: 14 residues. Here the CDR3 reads CASSLVQQAYGYTF. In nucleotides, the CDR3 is TGTGCCAGCAGTTTGGTTCAACAGGCGTATGGCTACACCTTC.

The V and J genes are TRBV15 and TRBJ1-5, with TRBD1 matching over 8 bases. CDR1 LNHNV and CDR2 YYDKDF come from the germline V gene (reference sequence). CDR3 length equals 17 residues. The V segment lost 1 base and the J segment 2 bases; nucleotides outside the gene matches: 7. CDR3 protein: CATSRVAGGWRNQPQHF. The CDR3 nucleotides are TGTGCCACCAGCAGAGTAGCAGGGGGCTGGCGCAATCAGCCCCAGCATTTT.

The CDR3 loop is CASSSNSRDIHEQYF. The CDR3, as DNA: TGTGCCAGCAGCTCCAATTCCAGGGATATCCACGAGCAGTACTTC. The genes are TRBV7-9 and TRBJ2-7; the D gene is possibly TRBD1 (5 bases). Germline V gene data show CDR1 as SEHNR and CDR2 as FQNEAQ (reference sequence). CDR3 length: 15 residues. The germline V and J ends were trimmed by 4 bases and 5 bases, with 18 bases remaining between them.

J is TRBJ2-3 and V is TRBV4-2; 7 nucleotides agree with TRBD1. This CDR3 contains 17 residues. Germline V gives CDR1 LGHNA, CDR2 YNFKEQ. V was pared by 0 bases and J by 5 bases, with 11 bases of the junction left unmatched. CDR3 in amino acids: CASSQDYPDRVGDTQYF. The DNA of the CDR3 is TGTGCCAGCAGCCAAGATTATCCCGACAGGGTGGGAGATACGCAGTATTTT.

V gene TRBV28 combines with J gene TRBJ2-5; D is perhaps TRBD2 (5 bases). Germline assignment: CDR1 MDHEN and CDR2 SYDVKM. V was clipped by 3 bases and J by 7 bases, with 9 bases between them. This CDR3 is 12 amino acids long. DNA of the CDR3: TGTGCCAGCAGTTTTGAAGGAGGGACCCAGTACTTC. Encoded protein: CASSFEGGTQYF.

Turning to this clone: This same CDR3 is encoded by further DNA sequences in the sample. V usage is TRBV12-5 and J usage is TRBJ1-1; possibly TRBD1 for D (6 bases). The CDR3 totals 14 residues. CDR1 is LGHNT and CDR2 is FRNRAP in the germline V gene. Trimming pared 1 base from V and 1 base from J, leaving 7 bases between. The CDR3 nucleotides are TGTGCTAGTGGTTTGGGGACAGAGAACACTGAAGCTTTCTTT. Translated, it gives CASGLGTENTEAFF.

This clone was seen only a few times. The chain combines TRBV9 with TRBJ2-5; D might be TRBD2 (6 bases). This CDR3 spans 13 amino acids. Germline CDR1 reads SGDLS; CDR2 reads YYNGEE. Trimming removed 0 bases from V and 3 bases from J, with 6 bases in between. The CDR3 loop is CASSVGGEETQYF. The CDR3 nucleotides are TGTGCCAGCAGCGTAGGCGGGGAAGAGACCCAGTACTTC.

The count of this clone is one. CDR3: CASSATASSDTQYF. Written as DNA, the CDR3 is TGTGCCAGCAGCGCCACGGCTAGCTCTGATACGCAGTATTTT. J is TRBJ2-3 and V is TRBV7-3; TRBD2 might be the D (5 bases). Germline loops: CDR1 SGHTA, CDR2 FQGTGA. V was cut by 5 bases and J by 6 bases, with 15 bases left in between. The CDR3 covers 14 residues.

CDR3 protein: CASSLGQGRTEAFF. In DNA, the CDR3 is TGTGCCAGCAGCTTAGGTCAGGGGAGGACTGAAGCTTTCTTT. The chain couples TRBV7-9 to TRBJ1-1, with D possibly being TRBD1 (6 bases). The germline gives CDR1 SEHNR, CDR2 FQNEAQ (reference sequence). CDR3 length: 14 residues. V was cut by 1 base and J by 5 bases, with 11 bases left in between.

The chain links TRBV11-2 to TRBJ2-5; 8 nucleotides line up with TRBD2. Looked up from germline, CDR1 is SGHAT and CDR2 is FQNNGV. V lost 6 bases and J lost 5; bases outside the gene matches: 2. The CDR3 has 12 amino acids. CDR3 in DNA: TGTGCCAGCAGACCTAGCGGGGAGACCCAGTACTTC. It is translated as CASRPSGETQYF.

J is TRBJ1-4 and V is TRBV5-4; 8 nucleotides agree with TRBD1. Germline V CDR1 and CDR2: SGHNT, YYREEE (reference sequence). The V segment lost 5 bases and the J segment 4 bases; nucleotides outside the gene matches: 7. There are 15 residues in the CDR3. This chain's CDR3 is CASSQGQGSNEKLFF. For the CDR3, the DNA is TGTGCCAGCAGTCAAGGACAGGGAAGTAATGAAAAACTGTTTTTT. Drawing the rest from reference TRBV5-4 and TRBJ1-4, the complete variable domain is ETGVTQSPTHLIKTRGQQVTLRCSSQSGHNTVSWYQQALGQGPQFIFQYYREEENGRGNFPPRFSGLQFPNYSSELNVNALELDDSALYLCASSQGQGSNEKLFFGSGTQLSVL.

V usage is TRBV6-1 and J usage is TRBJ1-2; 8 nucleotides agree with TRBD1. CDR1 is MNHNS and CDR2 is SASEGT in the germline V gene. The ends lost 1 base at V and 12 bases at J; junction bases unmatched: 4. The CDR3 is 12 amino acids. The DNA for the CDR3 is TGTGCCAGCAGTGAAGTGGGGGACAGGCACACCTTC. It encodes CASSEVGDRHTF.